The clone carrying this T cell receptor beta chain was detected ten times or more. What it recognizes is unknown. The data derive from a study of human T cells and chemical hapten exposure. Turning to the study itself: The study enrolled mostly female patients with alopecia areata, totalis or universalis.

TCRdb recomputed calls from the RACE reads with MiXCR, one row per CDR3 protein. The sample has some 350,000 distinct CDR3 sequences; under 8% are singletons. Indicated time point: patch test 1, 2 weeks after DPC sensitization. Noted treatment: therapeutic diphenylcyclopropenone sensitization with weekly scalp DPC. Venepuncture was done earlier than the placement of each patch test. Trimming removed 5 bases from V and 3 bases from J, with 11 bases in between. CDR3 length equals 13 residues. CDR1 is MNHEY and CDR2 is SVGEGT in the germline V gene. Findings and caveats of the study: DPC sensitization produced no change in TCRs with frequency above 1 in 1000. Expanded TCRs were compared with controls, and the expanded TCRs formed significantly more large CDR3 similarity clusters.

V gene TRBV6-2 or TRBV6-3 combines with J gene TRBJ2-7, with no clear D. This TCR was sampled from a young woman with alopecia areata. Some clones in this sample may be carry-over from other donors' samples. The starting material was whole blood, obtained in connection with sensitization to the hapten diphenylcyclopropenone (DPC). The CDR3 reads CASSRLLHYEQYF. The CDR3, as DNA: TGTGCCAGCAGTCGTCTCCTGCACTACGAGCAGTACTTC.